Reported below is one T cell receptor beta chain. The sample belongs to a study of shared clonotypes between healthy human individuals. For the study at large: CD4 naive cells filled three plates per donor, CD4 memory three, CD8 naive two and CD8 memory one.

Positive CCR7 selection of CD45RO-negative cells yielded the naive CD8 cells, and terminally differentiated effector memory CD45RA+ cells were excluded. The CDR3 is made up of 16 amino acids. CDR1 is SGHDN, CDR2 FVKESK, per germline. Trimming removed 4 bases from V and 3 bases from J; junction bases left unmatched: 9. Several immunoSEQ 96-well plates shared each subset's DNA, each plate a replicate. Profiling relied on immunoSEQ multiplex PCR, and the TCRdb table lists in-frame clones only, not all of them. The sample holds about 2 million clones, approximately 95% seen once. The chain has TRBV14 and TRBJ2-1; 7 nucleotides line up with TRBD2. Material for sequencing was naive CD8+ T cells sorted from blood. The clonotype originates from a man aged 18 to 30 in good health. The CDR3 region has the DNA TGTGCCAGCAGCCCAAGCGGGAAAGTACTCTACAATGAGCAGTTCTTC. It translates to CASSPSGKVLYNEQFF.